This T cell receptor beta chain was recorded in a study of cytomegalovirus exposure and HLA in healthy donors. CDR1 and CDR2 (germline): KGHSH, LQKENI. The V end was cut by 3 bases, the J end by 10 bases, with 13 bases between. The CDR3 totals 14 residues. Study results and caveats: TCR sequences were mostly rare, though some public TCRs occurred in many donors. Presence/absence analyses treated sequencing depth as roughly uniform across donors. Another analysis was done later, and it associated around 15,000 TCR beta sequences with HLA alleles at 0.05 false discovery rate.

A remark on this clone: Its antigen is undetermined.

In nominal health when sampled, donors likely had unrecorded immune exposures nonetheless. In the PCR, 60 Vbeta and 13 Jbeta primers were used. Sequencing was performed with immunoSEQ multiplex PCR; in TCRdb, only in-frame clones are kept and a portion is missing. The repertoire consists of about 97,000 clones, with about four fifths occurring once and the leading ten covering about 1.9%. This receptor was obtained from a woman between 40 and 50 years old in good health and CMV-seronegative. The chain couples TRBV18 to TRBJ1-6; no reliable D call. The material sequenced was PBMCs. CDR3 nucleotides: TGTGCCAGCTCACCTGGAGGGCCGGCATCACCCCTCCACTTT. Encoded protein: CASSPGGPASPLHF.